Listed here is a single TCR beta chain. The specificity of this receptor is unknown. Per-base qualities were not stored, and no clone one base away is much larger. The immunoSEQ Assay, a bias-controlled multiplex PCR, was used to amplify TCRbeta CDR3 regions from genomic DNA. Turning to the authors' computational methods: The number of nucleated cells in each sample was estimated from the amplification of reference gene primers within the assay. To quantify the absolute abundance of each unique TCRbeta CDR3 rearrangement, sequence reads were collapsed and filtered. Productive Simpson clonality was computed per sample as the square root of Simpson's diversity index over productive rearrangements. TCRdb retrieved this table from immuneACCESS and kept in-frame rearrangements only. Not all clones are present; in checked studies, unresolved V genes account for under half, and no reason is known for the remainder. V and J calls and clone size come straight from that table; D and trimming were deduced from the DNA. Across this sample there are 140,000 or so clones, with under 90% seen only once. The ten largest clones take up 3.5% to 4% of the sample.

This sample was included in a study of blood T cell repertoires in COVID-19 (dated by TCRdb to the early 2020s). Context from the whole study: Samples covering the acute and convalescent phases of COVID-19 were provided by collaborators in the United States, Italy and Spain. Nearly every sample came with metadata listing a de-identified subject ID, COVID-19 status, age in years and sex. The dataset comprised deeply sampled blood TCRbeta repertoires from subjects exposed to, actively infected with, or recovered from COVID-19. Where available, HLA class I and class II types were obtained from metadata supplied by the sample provider rather than from assay-based typing. The material from the prospective study consisted of cDNA or gDNA derived from T cells, B-cell-depleted T cells, or PBMCs. The repertoires were released in a freely available public database intended as a resource for research on the immune response to SARS-CoV-2. Samples were obtained from the ongoing ImmuneRACE study (first 160 participants) and from over 1,000 subjects provided by 6 global collaborators.

Results and caveats for the whole study, not just this receptor: Clinical and demographic metadata were provided uncurated, with the amount varying by source and participant.

Another Seattle source contributed samples from volunteer blood donors who had recovered from COVID-19. Each collaborating institution followed its own protocols to collect whole blood in K2EDTA tubes. For TCRbeta analysis, collaborator samples were shipped as frozen whole blood, as isolated PBMCs, or as DNA extracted from either sample type. The sequencing sample was made of peripheral blood. The receptor was isolated from a man aged 65 to 85 who had recovered from COVID-19.

The nucleotide sequence is TGTGCCAGCCGCCGGGGGGTCTTTGGTTATGGCTACACCTTC. Its translation is CASRRGVFGYGYTF. This chain joins TRBV18 to TRBJ1-2, and TRBD1 may be the D gene, going by 5 matching bases. CDR1 and CDR2 are read off the germline V gene as KGHSH and LQKENI. Trimming takes 8 bases from V and 5 bases from J, and the germline ends sit 18 bases apart. Reading from cysteine to phenylalanine, the CDR3 counts 14 amino acids. Just the 42-base CDR3 DNA is kept, in frame starting at base 1.